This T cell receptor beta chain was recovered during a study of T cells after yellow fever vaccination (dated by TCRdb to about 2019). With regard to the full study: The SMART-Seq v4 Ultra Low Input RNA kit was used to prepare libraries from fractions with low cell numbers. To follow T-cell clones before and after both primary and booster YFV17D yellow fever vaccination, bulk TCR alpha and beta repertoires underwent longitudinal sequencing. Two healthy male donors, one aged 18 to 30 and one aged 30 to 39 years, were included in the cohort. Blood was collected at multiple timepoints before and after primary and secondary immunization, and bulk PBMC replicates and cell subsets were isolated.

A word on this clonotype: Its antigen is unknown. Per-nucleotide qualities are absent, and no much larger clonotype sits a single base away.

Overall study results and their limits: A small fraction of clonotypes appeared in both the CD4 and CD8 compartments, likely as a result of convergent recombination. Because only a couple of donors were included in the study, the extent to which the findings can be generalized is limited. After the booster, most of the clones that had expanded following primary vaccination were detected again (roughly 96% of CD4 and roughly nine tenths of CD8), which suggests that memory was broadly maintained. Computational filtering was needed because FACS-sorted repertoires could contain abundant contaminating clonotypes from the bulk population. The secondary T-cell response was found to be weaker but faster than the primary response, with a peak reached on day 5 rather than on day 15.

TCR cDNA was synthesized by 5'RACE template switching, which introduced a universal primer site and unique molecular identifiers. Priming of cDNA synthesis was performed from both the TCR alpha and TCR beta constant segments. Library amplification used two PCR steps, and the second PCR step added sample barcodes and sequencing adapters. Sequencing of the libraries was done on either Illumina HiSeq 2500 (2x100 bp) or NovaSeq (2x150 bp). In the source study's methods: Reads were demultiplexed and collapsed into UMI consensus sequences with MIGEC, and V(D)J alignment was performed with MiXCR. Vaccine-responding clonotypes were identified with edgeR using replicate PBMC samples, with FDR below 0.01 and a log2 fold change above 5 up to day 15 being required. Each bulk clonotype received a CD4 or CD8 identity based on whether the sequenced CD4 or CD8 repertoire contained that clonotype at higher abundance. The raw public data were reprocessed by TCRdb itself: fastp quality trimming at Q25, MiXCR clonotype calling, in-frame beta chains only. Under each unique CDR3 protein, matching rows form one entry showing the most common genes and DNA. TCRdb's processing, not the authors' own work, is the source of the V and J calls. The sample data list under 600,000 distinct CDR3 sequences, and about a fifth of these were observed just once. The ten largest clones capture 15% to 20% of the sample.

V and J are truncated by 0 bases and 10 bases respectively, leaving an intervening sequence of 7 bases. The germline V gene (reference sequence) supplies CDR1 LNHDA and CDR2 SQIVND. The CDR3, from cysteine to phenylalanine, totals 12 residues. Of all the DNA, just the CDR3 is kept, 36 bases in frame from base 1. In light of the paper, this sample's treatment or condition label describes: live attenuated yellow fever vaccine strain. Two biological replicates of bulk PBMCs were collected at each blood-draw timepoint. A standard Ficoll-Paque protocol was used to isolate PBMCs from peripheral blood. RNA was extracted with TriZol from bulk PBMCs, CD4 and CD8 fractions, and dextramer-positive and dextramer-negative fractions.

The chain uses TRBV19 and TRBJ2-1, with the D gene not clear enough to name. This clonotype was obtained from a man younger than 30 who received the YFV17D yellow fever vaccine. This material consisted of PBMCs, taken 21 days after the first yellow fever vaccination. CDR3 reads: CASSIDQREQFF. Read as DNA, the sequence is TGTGCCAGTAGTATAGATCAGCGAGAGCAGTTCTTC.